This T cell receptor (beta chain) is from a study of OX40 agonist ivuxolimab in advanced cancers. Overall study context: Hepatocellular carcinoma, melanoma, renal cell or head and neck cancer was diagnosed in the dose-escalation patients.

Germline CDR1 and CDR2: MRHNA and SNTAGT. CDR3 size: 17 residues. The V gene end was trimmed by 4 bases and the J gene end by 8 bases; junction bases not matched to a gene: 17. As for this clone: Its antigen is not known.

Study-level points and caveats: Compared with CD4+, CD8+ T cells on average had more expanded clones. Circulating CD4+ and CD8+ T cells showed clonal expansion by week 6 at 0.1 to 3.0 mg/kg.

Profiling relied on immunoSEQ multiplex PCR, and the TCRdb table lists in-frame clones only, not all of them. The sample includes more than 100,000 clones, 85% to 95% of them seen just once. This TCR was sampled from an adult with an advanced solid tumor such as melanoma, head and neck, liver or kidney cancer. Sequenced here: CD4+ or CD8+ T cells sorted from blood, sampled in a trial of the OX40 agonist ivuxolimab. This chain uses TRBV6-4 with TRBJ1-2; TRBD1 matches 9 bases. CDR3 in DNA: TGTGCCAGCAGTGGACCGGGACAGGGACCGGCGGCGGGAGGCTACACCTTC. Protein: CASSGPGQGPAAGGYTF.